The following is a TCR beta chain sequence with its context. Its antigen is unidentified. This sample was included in a study of cytomegalovirus exposure and HLA in healthy donors. About the study: Inside one of the first data releases sat about 85 million unique TCRs taken from HLA-typed donors. General observations from the study: Because they were indistinguishable, some V segments, including TRBV6-2 and TRBV6-3, were excluded. When analyzed later, the rates of TCR association showed variation by HLA locus, with DRB1 the most and HLA-C the fewest. After further analysis at a later stage, some 15,000 TCR beta sequences were associated with HLA alleles at 0.05 false discovery rate.

The CDR3 covers 17 residues. The germline gives CDR1 SGDLS, CDR2 YYNGEE. J lost 4 bases, V lost 3 bases, and 13 bases had no gene match. PCR employed 60 Vbeta and 13 Jbeta primers. The table came from immunoSEQ multiplex PCR; TCRdb's copy has only in-frame clones and leaves some out. This table holds tens of thousands of clones, roughly 80% found once. The sequenced material came from PBMCs. This sequence was found in a young woman in good health and CMV-seronegative. The chain combines TRBV9 with TRBJ1-1; 9 bases fit TRBD1. Here the CDR3 DNA reads TGTGCCAGCAGCGCCCCTTTAATAAACAGGGGGCCCACTGAAGCTTTCTTT. Protein product: CASSAPLINRGPTEAFF.